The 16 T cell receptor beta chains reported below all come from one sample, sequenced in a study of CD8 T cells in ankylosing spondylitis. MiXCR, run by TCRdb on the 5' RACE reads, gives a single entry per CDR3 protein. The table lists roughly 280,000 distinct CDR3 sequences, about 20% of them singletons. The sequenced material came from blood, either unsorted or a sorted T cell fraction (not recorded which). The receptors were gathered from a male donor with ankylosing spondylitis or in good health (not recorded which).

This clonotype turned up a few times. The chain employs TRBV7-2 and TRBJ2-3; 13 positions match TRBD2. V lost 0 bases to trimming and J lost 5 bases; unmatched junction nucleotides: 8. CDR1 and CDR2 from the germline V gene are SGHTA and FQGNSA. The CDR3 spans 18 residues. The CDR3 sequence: CASSLAILAGGPGDTQYF. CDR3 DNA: TGTGCCAGCAGCTTAGCGATACTAGCGGGGGGGCCGGGAGATACGCAGTATTTT.

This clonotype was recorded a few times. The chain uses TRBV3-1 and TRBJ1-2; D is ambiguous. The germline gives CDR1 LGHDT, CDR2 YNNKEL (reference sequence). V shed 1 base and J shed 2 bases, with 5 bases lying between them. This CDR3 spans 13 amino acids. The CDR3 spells CASSQGRNYGYTF. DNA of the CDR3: TGTGCCAGCAGCCAAGGCCGGAACTATGGCTACACCTTC.

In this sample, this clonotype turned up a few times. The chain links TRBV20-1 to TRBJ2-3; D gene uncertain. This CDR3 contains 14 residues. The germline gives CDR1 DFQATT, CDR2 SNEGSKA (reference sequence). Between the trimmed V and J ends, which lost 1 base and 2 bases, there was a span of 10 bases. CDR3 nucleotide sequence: TGCAGTGCTAGAGTCATGGGGAACACAGATACGCAGTATTTT. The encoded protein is CSARVMGNTDTQYF.

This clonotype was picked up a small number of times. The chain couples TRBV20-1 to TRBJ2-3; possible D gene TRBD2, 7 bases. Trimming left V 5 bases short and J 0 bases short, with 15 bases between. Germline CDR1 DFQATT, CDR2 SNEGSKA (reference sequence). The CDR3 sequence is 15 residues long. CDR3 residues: CSAGGAGASTDTQYF. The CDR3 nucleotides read TGCAGTGCTGGCGGGGCGGGGGCCAGCACAGATACGCAGTATTTT.

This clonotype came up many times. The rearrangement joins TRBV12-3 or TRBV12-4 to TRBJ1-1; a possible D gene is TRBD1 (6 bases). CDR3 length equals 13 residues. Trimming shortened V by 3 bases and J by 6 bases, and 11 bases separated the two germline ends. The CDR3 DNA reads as TGTGCCAGCAGTTTCAGGGCAGGGGCTGAAGCTTTCTTT. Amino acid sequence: CASSFRAGAEAFF.

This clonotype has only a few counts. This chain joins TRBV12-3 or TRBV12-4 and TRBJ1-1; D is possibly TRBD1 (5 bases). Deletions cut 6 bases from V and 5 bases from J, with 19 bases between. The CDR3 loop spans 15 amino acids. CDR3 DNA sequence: TGTGCCAGCAGACGGCCGGACCAGGGATGGACTGAAGCTTTCTTT. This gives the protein CASRRPDQGWTEAFF.

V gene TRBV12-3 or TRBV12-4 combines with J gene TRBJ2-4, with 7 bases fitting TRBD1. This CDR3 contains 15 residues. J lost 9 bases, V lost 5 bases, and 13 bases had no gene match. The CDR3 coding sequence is TGTGCCAGCAGTCTAGTCCGGGACAGCCCAAGCATTCAGTACTTC. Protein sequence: CASSLVRDSPSIQYF.

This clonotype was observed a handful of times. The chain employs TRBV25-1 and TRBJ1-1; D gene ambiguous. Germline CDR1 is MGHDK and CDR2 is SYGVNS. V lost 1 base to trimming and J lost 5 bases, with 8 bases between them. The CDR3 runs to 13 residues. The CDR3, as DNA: TGTGCCAGCAGTGAATTGTGGAGGACTGAAGCTTTCTTT. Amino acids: CASSELWRTEAFF. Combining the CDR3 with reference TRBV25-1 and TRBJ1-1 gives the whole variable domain EADIYQTPRYLVIGTGKKITLECSQTMGHDKMYWYQQDPGMELHLIHYSYGVNSTEKGDLSSESTVSRIRTEHFPLTLESARPSHTSQYLCASSELWRTEAFFGQGTRLTVV.

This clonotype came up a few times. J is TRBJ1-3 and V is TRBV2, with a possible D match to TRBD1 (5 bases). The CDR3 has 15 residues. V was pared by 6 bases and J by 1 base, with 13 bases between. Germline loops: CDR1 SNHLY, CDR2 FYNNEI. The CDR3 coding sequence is TGTGCCAGCAGACCAAGACAGCGGTCTGGAAACACCATATATTTT. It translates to CASRPRQRSGNTIYF.

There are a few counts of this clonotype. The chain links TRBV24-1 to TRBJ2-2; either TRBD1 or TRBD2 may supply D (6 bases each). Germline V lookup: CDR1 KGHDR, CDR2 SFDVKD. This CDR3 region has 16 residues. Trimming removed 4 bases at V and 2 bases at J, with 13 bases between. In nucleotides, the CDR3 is TGTGCCACCAGTGACCTGGAGGGGGACAACACCGGGGAGCTGTTTTTT. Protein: CATSDLEGDNTGELFF.

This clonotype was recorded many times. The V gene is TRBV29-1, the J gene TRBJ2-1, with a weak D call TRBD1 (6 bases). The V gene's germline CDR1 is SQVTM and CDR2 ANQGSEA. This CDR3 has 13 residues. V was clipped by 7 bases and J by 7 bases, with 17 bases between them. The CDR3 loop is CSAQLGRGNEQFF. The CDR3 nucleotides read TGCAGCGCCCAACTAGGAAGGGGGAATGAGCAGTTCTTC.

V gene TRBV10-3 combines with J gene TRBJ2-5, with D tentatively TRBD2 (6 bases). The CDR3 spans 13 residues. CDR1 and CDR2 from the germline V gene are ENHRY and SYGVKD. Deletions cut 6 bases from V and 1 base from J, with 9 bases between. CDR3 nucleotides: TGTGCCATCAGGGCGGGGACCCAAGAGACCCAGTACTTC. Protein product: CAIRAGTQETQYF.

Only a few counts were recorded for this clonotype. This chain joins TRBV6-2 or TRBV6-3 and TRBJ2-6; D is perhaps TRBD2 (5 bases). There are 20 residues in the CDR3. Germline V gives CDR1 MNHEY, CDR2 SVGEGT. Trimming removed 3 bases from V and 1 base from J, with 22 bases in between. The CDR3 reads CASSYMAAGEPGSGANVLTF. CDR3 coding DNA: TGTGCCAGCAGTTATATGGCAGCCGGCGAGCCGGGGTCTGGGGCCAACGTCCTGACTTTC.

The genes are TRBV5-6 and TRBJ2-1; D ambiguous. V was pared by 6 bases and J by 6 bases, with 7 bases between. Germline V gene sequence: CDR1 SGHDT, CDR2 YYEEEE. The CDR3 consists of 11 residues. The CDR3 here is CASNWANEQFF. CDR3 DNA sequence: TGTGCCAGCAACTGGGCCAATGAGCAGTTCTTC.

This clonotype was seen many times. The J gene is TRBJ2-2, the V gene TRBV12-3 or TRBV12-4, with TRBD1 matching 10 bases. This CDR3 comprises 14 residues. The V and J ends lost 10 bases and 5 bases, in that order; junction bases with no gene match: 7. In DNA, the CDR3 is TGTGCCATCTGGACAGGGGGGATTACCGGGGAGCTGTTTTTT. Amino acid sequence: CAIWTGGITGELFF.

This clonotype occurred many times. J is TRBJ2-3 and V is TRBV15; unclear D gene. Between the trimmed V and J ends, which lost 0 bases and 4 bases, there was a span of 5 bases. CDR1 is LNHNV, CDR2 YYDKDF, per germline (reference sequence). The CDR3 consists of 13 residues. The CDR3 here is CATSREVADTQYF. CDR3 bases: TGTGCCACCAGCAGAGAAGTCGCAGATACGCAGTATTTT.